This T cell receptor beta chain was obtained from a study of graft-versus-host responses after intestinal transplantation. About the research overall: Anti-thymocyte globulin induction, then tacrolimus and steroids for about 3 years, went to all recipients.

Points on this clone: What it binds is not known.

Assay used: immunoSEQ multiplex PCR; TCRdb lists only in-frame clones, some missing. The sample carries about 89,000 clones, approximately 94% recorded once. This material consisted of unstimulated CD8+ T cells sorted from spleen or lymph node cells, taken before intestinal transplant. The receptor was derived from a human donor who received an intestinal transplant.

The CDR3 coding sequence is TGTGCCAGCAGTTTGGGACTCGGTTACCGCGATCAGCCCCAGCATTTT. Its translation is CASSLGLGYRDQPQHF. V gene TRBV27 combines with J gene TRBJ1-5; possible D gene TRBD1, 5 bases. This CDR3 spans 16 amino acids. Trimming shortened V by 3 bases and J by 5 bases, and 17 bases separated the two germline ends. Germline V gene sequence: CDR1 MNHEY, CDR2 SMNVEV (reference sequence).